This T cell receptor beta chain was documented in a study of graft-versus-host responses after intestinal transplantation. Across the study: Recipients were given multivisceral, liver-intestinal, or isolated intestinal transplants.

Regarding the study as a whole: Where graft-donor T cell macrochimerism was present, patients had high graft-versus-host to host-versus-graft clonal ratios in allografts. Early post-transplant falls in HvG clones accompanied the peak levels of circulating GvH clones. In recipient marrow, GvH clones were found, and some appeared first in ileum or blood.

Points on this clone: Its target is not known.

Lymphocytes (intraepithelial and lamina propria) were released by processing the graft tissue. This CDR3 contains 17 residues. V shed 4 bases, J shed 4 bases, and the junction held 12 bases outside the gene matches. CDR1 and CDR2 (germline): SGHNT, YENEEA. Only in-frame clones appear in the TCRdb table, and some are missing; sequencing was by immunoSEQ multiplex PCR. Altogether around 15,000 clones are present, around 70% being singletons, with the ten largest covering roughly 25%. The receptor's source is a human patient who received an intestinal transplant, so some T cells may come from the graft donor. The V call is TRBV11-3, the J call TRBJ2-3, with TRBD2 matching over 9 bases. The sequenced sample was ileum tissue, obtained approximately 780 days after intestinal transplantation. As DNA, the CDR3 is TGTGCCAGCAGCTCCCTGGGGCTAGCGGGAAGGTCAGATACGCAGTATTTT. It is translated as CASSSLGLAGRSDTQYF.